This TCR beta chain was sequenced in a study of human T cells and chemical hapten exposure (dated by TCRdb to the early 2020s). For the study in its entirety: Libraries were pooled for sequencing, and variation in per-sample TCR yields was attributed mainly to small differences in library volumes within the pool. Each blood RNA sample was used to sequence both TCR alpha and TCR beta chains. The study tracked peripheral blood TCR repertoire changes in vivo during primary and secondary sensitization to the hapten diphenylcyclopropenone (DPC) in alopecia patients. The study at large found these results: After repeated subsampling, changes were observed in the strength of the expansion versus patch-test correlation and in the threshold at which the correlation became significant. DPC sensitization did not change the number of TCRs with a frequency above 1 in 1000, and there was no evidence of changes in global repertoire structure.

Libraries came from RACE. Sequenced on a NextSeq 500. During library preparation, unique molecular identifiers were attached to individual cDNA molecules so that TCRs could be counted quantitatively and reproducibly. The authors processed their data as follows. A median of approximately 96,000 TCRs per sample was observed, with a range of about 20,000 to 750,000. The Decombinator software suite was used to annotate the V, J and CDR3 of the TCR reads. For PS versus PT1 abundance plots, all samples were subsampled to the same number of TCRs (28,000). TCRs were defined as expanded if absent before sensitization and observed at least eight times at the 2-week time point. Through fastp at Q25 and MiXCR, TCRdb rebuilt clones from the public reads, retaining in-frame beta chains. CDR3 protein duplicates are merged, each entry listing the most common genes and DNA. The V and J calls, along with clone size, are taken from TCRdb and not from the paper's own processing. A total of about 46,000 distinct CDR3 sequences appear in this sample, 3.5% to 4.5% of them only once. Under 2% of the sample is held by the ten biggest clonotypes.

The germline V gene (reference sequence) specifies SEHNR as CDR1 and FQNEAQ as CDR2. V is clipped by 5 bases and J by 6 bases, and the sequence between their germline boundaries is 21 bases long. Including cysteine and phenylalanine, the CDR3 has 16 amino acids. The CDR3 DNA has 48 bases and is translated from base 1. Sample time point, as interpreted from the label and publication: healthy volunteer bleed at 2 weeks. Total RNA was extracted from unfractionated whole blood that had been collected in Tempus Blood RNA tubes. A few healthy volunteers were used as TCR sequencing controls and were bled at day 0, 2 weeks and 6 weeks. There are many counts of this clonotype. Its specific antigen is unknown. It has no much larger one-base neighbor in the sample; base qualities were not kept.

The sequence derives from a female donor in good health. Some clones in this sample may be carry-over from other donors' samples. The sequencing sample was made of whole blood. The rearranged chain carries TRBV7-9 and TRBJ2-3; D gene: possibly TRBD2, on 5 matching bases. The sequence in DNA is TGTGCCAGCAGCCCCCGTGCGGGTTTGAATTCGGATACGCAGTATTTT. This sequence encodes CASSPRAGLNSDTQYF.